The rows below give T cell receptor beta chains drawn from one sample of a study of blood T cell repertoires in COVID-19. Assay used: immunoSEQ multiplex PCR; TCRdb lists only in-frame clones, some missing. Among about 140,000 clones, about three quarters were seen once, and the ten largest hold approximately 2%. Sequencing input: peripheral blood. All receptors derive from a woman aged 55-75 years with acute or convalescent COVID-19. Each CDR3 is given with its conserved first and last residue. A D gene is named only where the DNA matches it firmly. For some rows the clone size is stated as once, few or many, or as a class when expanded; others skip it.

NA,TRBJ2-3,NA,17,TRBV6-1,TGTGCCAGCAGTGAAAGTATGACAGCCTTTCGCACAGATACGCAGTATTTT,CASSESMTAFRTDTQYF
NA,TRBJ1-3,NA,14,TRBV10-3,TGTGCCACGCGACAGCAAAACTCTGGAAACACCATATATTTT,CATRQQNSGNTIYF
NA,TRBJ1-2,NA,15,TRBV5-6,TGTGCCAGCAGCACGTATATAGATTCTAACTATGGCTACACCTTC,CASSTYIDSNYGYTF
once,TRBJ1-2,NA,16,TRBV3-1/TRBV3-2,TGTGCCAGCAGCCAGGGCTCAGGAAGTGGAAACTATGGCTACACCTTC,CASSQGSGSGNYGYTF
few,TRBJ1-5,TRBD1,15,TRBV28,TGTGCCAGCAGTTTACGACAGGGTTTCAATCAGCCCCAGCATTTT,CASSLRQGFNQPQHF
NA,TRBJ2-5,TRBD1,15,TRBV9,TGTGCCAGCAGCGTCGACAGGGGTGGCCAAGAGACCCAGTACTTC,CASSVDRGGQETQYF
NA,TRBJ2-1,TRBD1,17,TRBV11-2,TGTGCCAGCAGCTTGCTGGACAGGGAGAGCTCCTACAATGAGCAGTTCTTC,CASSLLDRESSYNEQFF
NA,TRBJ1-2,TRBD1,13,TRBV30,TGTGCCTGGACCGGGACAGGGGAAGATGGCTACACCTTC,CAWTGTGEDGYTF
few,TRBJ2-1,NA,12,TRBV29-1,TGCAGCGTTGGGAACTACTACAATGAGCAGTTCTTC,CSVGNYYNEQFF
NA,TRBJ2-6,TRBD2,19,TRBV18,TGTGCCAGCTCACCCCGACTAGCGGGAGAAGGTACTGGGGCCAACGTCCTGACTTTC,CASSPRLAGEGTGANVLTF
NA,TRBJ2-1,NA,15,TRBV7-6,TGTGCCAGCAGCTTAAATCCGGGACTGTACAATGAGCAGTTCTTC,CASSLNPGLYNEQFF
NA,TRBJ2-1,TRBD2,20,TRBV28,TGTGCCAGCAGCCTTAGCGCCGGGACTAGCGGGACCTTCGCCTACAATGAGCAGTTCTTC,CASSLSAGTSGTFAYNEQFF
once,TRBJ2-1,TRBD2,13,TRBV19,TGTGCCAGTAGTAGCCAAGGGAGGGGTGAGCAGTTCTTC,CASSSQGRGEQFF
NA,TRBJ2-7,TRBD2,19,TRBV28,TGTGCCAGCAGTTCTCCCGGACAGCGATCTAGCGGGCCCGCTTACGAGCAGTACTTC,CASSSPGQRSSGPAYEQYF
few,TRBJ1-2,TRBD1,13,TRBV18,TGTGCCAGCTCACCGGACAGGGACCATGGCTACACCTTC,CASSPDRDHGYTF
NA,TRBJ2-7,TRBD1,14,TRBV2,TGTGCCAGCATTCTGGACAGGGCTATCGACGAGCAGTACTTC,CASILDRAIDEQYF
NA,TRBJ1-5,TRBD1,15,TRBV5-1,TGCGCCAGCAGCTTGGGGGACAGTAGCAATCAGCCCCAGCATTTT,CASSLGDSSNQPQHF
NA,TRBJ2-7,TRBD2,11,TRBV20-1,TGCAGTGCCCCGGGAGGTTACGAGCAGTACTTC,CSAPGGYEQYF
NA,TRBJ2-2,NA,17,TRBV30,TGTGCCTGGAGTGTACTGGCCAGCGGGTACCGAACCGGGGAGCTGTTTTTT,CAWSVLASGYRTGELFF
NA,TRBJ1-1,NA,16,TRBV5-1,TGCGCCAGCAGCCCCCTTTCTAAGGAGCAGAACACTGAAGCTTTCTTT,CASSPLSKEQNTEAFF
NA,TRBJ2-1,NA,12,TRBV7-9,TGTGCCAGCAGCCTTTTAGCGCGTGAGCAGTTCTTC,CASSLLAREQFF
NA,TRBJ2-7,TRBD2,14,TRBV19,TGTGCCAGTAGTTTCACTAGCGGGAGCTACGAGCAGTACTTC,CASSFTSGSYEQYF
NA,TRBJ1-5,NA,13,TRBV19,TGTGCCAGTTTGGGGCAGAGCAATCAGCCCCAGCATTTT,CASLGQSNQPQHF
many,TRBJ1-5,TRBD1,15,TRBV7-8,TGTGCCAGCAGCTCTGCCGGGACAGGGAAACAGCCCCAGCATTTT,CASSSAGTGKQPQHF
NA,TRBJ1-6,NA,18,TRBV9,TGTGCCAGCAGCGTAGGTCCCTCAGGTAGCTCCTATAATTCACCCCTCCACTTT,CASSVGPSGSSYNSPLHF
NA,TRBJ1-2,TRBD1,13,TRBV28,TGTGCCAGCAGGACAGGGGGCCAATATGGCTACACCTTC,CASRTGGQYGYTF